This T cell receptor beta chain was captured in a study of beta chain features in type 1 diabetes. The authors reverse transcribed all of the isolated RNA, so sequencing captured expressed TCRB transcripts. Some clones are missing from TCRdb's copy, which holds only in-frame ones; the method was immunoSEQ multiplex PCR. Counted here are about 350,000 clones, roughly 21% occurring once; the ten biggest clones make up around 0.04%. V lost 4 bases, J lost 12 bases, and 9 bases stayed unmatched. The germline V gene encodes CDR1 SEHNR and CDR2 FQNEAQ (reference sequence). There are 13 residues in the CDR3. Only a few counts were recorded for this clone. Each of the CD4+ naive, central memory, regulatory and stem cell-like memory populations was sorted via CD45RO/CCR7/CD25/CD127/CD95/CD27.

The receptor's source is a woman between 18 and 30 years old in good health. Sequencing input: naive CD4+ T cells from blood. J is TRBJ2-1 and V is TRBV7-9, with 7 bases matching TRBD1. The CDR3: CASSYYDRVGQFF. The CDR3 DNA sequence: TGTGCCAGCAGCTACTACGACAGGGTAGGGCAGTTCTTC.